This T cell receptor beta chain was identified in a study of regulatory T cells in long-lasting Graves disease. Study-wide points: Persistent disease preferred TRBV28, TRBJ1-2 and TRBJ2-5. Relative to newly diagnosed Graves' patients, persistent ones had lower TCR diversity. Study of thyroid tissue was not done, with only peripheral blood studied.

As for time point: newly diagnosed GD, antithyroid drugs for less than 3 months. From PBMCs, RNA was extracted and then used to make the TCR library. This clonotype has only a few counts. No antigen is known for it. Germline V gene sequence: CDR1 SGHDN, CDR2 FVKESK. V lost 1 base and J 9 bases, leaving 7 bases between the germline ends. The CDR3 is 12 amino acids. HTBI primers from iRepertoire and Arm-PCR of CDR3 regions yielded the TCR beta libraries. In TCRdb, the multiplex PCR reads were re-called with MiXCR into one record per CDR3 protein. The sample contains more than 400,000 distinct CDR3 sequences, about a sixth of which appear only once. These records were also assigned to another study, of T cells in Graves' hyperthyroidism and ophthalmopathy.

The specimen comprised peripheral blood mononuclear cells (PBMCs), sampled at new diagnosis, from a patient treated with antithyroid drugs. This clonotype originated in a woman aged 30 to 39 with Graves disease. V and J are TRBV14 and TRBJ2-1; TRBD2 is a possible D gene (5 bases). This CDR3 is CASSQASTEQFF. CDR3 bases: TGTGCCAGCAGCCAAGCTAGCACTGAGCAGTTCTTC.